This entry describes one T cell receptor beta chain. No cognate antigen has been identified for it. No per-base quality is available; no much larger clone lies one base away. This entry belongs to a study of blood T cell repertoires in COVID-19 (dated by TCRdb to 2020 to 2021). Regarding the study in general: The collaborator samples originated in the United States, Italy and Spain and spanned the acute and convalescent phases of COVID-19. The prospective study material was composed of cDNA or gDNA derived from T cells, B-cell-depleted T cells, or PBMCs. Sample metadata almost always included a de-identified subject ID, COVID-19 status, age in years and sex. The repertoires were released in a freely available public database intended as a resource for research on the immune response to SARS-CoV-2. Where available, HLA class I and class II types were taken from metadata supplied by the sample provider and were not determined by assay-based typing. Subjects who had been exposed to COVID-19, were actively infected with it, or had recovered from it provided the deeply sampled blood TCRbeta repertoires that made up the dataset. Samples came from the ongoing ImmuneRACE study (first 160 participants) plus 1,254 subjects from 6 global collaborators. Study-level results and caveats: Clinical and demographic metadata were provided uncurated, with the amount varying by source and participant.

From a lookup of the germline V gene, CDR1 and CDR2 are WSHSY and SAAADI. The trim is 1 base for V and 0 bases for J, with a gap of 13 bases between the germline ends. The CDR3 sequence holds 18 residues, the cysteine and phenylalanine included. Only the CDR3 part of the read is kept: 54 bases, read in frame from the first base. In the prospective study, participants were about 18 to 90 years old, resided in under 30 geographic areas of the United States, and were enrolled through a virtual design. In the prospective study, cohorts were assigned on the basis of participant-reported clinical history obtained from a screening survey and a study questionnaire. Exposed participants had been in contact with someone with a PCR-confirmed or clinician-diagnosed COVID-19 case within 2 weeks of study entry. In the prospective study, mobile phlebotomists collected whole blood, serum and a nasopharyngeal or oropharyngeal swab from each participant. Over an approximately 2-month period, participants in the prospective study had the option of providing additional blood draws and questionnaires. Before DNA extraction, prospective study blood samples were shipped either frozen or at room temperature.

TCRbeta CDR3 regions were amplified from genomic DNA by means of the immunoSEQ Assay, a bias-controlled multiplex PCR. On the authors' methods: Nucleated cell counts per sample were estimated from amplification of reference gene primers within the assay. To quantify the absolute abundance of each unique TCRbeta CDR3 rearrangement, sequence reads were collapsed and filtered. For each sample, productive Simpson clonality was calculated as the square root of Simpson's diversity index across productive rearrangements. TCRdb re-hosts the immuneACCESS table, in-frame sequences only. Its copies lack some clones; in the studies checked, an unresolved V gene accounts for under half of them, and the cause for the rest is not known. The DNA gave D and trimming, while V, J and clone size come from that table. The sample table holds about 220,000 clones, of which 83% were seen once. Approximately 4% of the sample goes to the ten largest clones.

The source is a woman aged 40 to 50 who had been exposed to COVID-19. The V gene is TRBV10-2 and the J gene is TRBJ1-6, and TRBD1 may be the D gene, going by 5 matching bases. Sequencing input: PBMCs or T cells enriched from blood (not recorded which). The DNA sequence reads TGCGCCAGCAGTGAGTTCCAGGGAGGCCGCTCCTATAATTCACCCCTCCACTTT. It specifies CASSEFQGGRSYNSPLHF.